This T cell receptor beta chain was found in a study of blood T cell repertoires in COVID-19. At the level of the study: Sites across the United States, Italy and Spain contributed samples from acute and convalescent COVID-19.

V was clipped by 4 bases and J by 1 base, with 12 bases between them. Germline lookup yields CDR1 MGHRA and CDR2 YSYEKL. The CDR3 consists of 15 residues. Profiling relied on immunoSEQ multiplex PCR, and the TCRdb table lists in-frame clones only, not all of them. The data show 150,000 to 250,000 clones, around 75% seen once. Patients at the Seattle site were enrolled during active infection and followed longitudinally. The receptor comes from a woman aged 40 to 49 with COVID-19, enrolled during active disease. This rearrangement joins TRBV4-1 to TRBJ2-3; maybe TRBD2 (6 bases). Material for sequencing was peripheral blood. The CDR3 here is CASSPRDLGTDTQYF. The CDR3 DNA is TGCGCCAGCAGCCCGCGGGATTTAGGCACAGATACGCAGTATTTT.